This T cell receptor beta chain was recovered during a study of post-analysis software for immune sequencing data. General study findings and limits: TRBV5-6, TRBV5-1 and TRBV20-1 were among several TRBV segments more frequent in patients than controls. Multiple sclerosis was associated with a significant reduction in normalized Chao1 diversity relative to controls.

This clonotype came up a few times. Its antigen remains unidentified. Tagging with unique molecular identifiers was a feature of the TCR beta cDNA libraries. Each CDR3 protein is one row after TCRdb ran MiXCR on the PCR reads. The sample yields 550,000 to 700,000 distinct CDR3 sequences, about 44% seen once. The germline V gene encodes CDR1 SQVTM and CDR2 ANQGSEA. V dropped 4 bases and J dropped 0 bases, with 9 bases sitting between them. The CDR3 contains 13 residues. The sequenced material came from blood. This TCR derives from a girl aged 10 to 17 with multiple sclerosis. This chain joins TRBV29-1 and TRBJ1-1; D gene unclear. The CDR3: CSVVSTMNTEAFF. For the CDR3, the DNA is TGCAGCGTTGTTTCTACCATGAACACTGAAGCTTTCTTT.